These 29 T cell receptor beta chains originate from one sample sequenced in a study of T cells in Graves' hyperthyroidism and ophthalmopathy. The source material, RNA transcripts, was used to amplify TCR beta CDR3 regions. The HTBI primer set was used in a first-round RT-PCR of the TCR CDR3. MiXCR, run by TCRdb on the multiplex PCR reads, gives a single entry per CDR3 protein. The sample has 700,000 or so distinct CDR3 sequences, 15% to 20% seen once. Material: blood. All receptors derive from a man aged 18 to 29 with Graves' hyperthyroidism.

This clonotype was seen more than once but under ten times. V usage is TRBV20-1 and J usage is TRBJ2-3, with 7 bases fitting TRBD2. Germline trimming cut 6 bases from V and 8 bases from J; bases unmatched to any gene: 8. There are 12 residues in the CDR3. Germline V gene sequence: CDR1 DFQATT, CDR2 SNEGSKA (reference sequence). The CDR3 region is CSAQGREGTQYF. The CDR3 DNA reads TGCAGTGCCCAAGGGAGGGAAGGTACGCAGTATTTT.

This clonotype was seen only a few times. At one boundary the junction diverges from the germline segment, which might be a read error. The CDR3 sequence is CASSSGLAGAYGQYF. The CDR3 bases are TGTGCCAGCAGCTCCGGACTAGCGGGGGCATACGGGCAGTACTTC. The V gene is TRBV7-2, the J gene TRBJ2-7; 13 bases match TRBD2. The V gene's germline CDR1 is SGHTA and CDR2 FQGNSA. The CDR3 covers 15 residues.

The CDR3 sequence: CASSPGLAVTDTQYF. In DNA, the CDR3 is TGTGCCAGTAGTCCTGGACTAGCGGTCACAGATACGCAGTATTTT. This chain joins TRBV19 and TRBJ2-3, with TRBD2 matching over 10 bases. V lost 5 bases to trimming and J lost 2 bases; unmatched junction nucleotides: 4. Germline assignment: CDR1 LNHDA and CDR2 SQIVND (reference sequence). This CDR3 spans 15 amino acids.

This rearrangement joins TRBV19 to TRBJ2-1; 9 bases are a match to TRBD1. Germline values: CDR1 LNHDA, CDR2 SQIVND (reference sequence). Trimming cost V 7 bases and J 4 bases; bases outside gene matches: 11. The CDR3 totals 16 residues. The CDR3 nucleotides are TGTGCCAGTACCTCTCGGGGACAGGGCCTATACAATGAGCAGTTCTTC. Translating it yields CASTSRGQGLYNEQFF.

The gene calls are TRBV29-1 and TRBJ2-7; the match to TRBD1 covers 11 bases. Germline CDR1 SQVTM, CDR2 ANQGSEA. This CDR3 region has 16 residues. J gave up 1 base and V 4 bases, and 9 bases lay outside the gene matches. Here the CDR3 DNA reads TGCAGCGTTGTGTTACTGGGACAGGGGGTTTCCTACGAGCAGTACTTC. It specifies CSVVLLGQGVSYEQYF.

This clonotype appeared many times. The CDR3 protein is CASSFPRLAGGNEQFF. The CDR3 coding sequence is TGTGCCAGCAGCTTTCCCCGACTAGCGGGAGGGAATGAGCAGTTCTTC. The rearrangement uses TRBV7-8 and TRBJ2-1; 14 bases align to TRBD2. The CDR3 is 16 residues long. Germline CDR1 is SGHVS and CDR2 is FQNEAQ. V shed 3 bases, J shed 7 bases, and the junction held 5 bases outside the gene matches.

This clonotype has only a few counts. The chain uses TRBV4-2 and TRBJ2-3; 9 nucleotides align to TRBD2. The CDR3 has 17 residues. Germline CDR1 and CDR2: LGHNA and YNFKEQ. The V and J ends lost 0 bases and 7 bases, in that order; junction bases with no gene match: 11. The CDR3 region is CASSQDPSGMASYTQYF. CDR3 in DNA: TGTGCCAGCAGCCAAGATCCTAGCGGGATGGCTAGTTATACGCAGTATTTT.

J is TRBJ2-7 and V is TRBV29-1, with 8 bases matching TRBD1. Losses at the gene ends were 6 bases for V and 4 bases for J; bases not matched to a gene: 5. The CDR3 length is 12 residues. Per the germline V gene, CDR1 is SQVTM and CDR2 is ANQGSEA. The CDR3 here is CSVGQGRYEQYF. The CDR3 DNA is TGCAGCGTAGGACAGGGCAGGTACGAGCAGTACTTC.

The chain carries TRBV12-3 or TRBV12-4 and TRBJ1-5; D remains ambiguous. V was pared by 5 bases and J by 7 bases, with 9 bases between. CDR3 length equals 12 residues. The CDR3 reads CASSTQPQPQHF. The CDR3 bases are TGTGCCAGCAGTACCCAACCCCAGCCCCAGCATTTT.

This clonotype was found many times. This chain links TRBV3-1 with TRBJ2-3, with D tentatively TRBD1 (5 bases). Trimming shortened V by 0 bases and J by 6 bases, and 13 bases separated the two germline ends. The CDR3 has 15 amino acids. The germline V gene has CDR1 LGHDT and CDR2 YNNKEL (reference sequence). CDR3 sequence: CASSQDLGQLDTQYF. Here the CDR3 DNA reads TGTGCCAGCAGCCAAGATTTGGGGCAGCTCGATACGCAGTATTTT.

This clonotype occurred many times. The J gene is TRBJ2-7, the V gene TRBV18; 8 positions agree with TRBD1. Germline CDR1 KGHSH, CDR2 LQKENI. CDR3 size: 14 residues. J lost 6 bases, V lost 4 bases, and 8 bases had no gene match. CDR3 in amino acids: CASSLQGARGEQYF. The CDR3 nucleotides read TGTGCCAGCTCACTTCAGGGGGCGCGGGGCGAGCAGTACTTC. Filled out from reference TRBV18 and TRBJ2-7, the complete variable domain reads NAGVMQNPRHLVRRRGQEARLRCSPMKGHSHVYWYRQLPEEGLKFMVYLQKENIIDESGMPKERFSAEFPKEGPSILRIQQVVRGDSAAYFCASSLQGARGEQYFGPGTRLTVT.

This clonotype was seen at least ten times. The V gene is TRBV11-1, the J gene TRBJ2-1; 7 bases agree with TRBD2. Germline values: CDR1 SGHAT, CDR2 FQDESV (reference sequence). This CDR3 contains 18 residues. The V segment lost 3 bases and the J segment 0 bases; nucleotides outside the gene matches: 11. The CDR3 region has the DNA TGTGCCAGCAGCTTCCTAGCGGAGATTCCGACCTCCTACAATGAGCAGTTCTTC. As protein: CASSFLAEIPTSYNEQFF.

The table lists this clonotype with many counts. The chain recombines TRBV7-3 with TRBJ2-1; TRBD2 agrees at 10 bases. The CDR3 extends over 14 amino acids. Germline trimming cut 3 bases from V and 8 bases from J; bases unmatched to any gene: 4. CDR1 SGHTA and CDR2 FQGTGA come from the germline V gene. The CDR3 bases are TGTGCCAGCAGCTTGATAGCGGGAGGCGATGAGCAGTTCTTC. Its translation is CASSLIAGGDEQFF.

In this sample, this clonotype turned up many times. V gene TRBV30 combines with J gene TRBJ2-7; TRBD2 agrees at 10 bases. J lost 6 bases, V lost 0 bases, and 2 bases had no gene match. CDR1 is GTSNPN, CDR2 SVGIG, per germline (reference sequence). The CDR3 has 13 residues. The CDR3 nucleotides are TGTGCCTGGAGTGTAACTAGCGGGACCGAGCAGTACTTC. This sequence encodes CAWSVTSGTEQYF.

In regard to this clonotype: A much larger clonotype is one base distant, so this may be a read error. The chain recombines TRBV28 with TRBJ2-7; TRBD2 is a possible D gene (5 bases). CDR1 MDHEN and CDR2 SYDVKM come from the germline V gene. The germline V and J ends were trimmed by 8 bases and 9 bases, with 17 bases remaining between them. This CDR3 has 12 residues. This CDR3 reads CASESGLGGQYF. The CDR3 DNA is TGTGCCAGCGAGAGCGGATTAGGCGGGCAGTACTTC.

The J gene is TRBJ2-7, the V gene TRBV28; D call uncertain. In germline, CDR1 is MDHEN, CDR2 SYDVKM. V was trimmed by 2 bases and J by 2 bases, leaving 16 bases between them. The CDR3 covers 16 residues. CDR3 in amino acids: CASSLGSAGPTYEQYF. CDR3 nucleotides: TGTGCCAGCAGTTTAGGTTCGGCAGGACCGACCTACGAGCAGTACTTC.

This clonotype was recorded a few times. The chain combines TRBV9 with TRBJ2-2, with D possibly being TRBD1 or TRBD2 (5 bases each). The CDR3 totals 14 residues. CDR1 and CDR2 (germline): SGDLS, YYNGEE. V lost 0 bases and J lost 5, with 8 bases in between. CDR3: CASSVGGVTGELFF. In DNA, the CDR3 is TGTGCCAGCAGCGTAGGAGGGGTAACCGGGGAGCTGTTTTTT. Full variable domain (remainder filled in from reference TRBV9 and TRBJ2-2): DSGVTQTPKHLITATGQRVTLRCSPRSGDLSVYWYQQSLDQGLQFLIQYYNGEERAKGNILERFSAQQFPDLHSELNLSSLELGDSALYFCASSVGGVTGELFFGEGSRLTVL.

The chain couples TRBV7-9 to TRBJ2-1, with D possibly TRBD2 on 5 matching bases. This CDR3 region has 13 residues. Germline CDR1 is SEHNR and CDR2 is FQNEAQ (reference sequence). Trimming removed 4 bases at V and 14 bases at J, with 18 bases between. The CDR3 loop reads CASSSRGSEEEFF. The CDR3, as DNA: TGTGCCAGCAGCTCCCGGGGTAGCGAGGAGGAGTTCTTC.

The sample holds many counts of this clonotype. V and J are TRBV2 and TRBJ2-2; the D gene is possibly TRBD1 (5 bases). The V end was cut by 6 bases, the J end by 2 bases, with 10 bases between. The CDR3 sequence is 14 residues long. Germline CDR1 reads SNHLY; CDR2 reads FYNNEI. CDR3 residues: CASRTDHNTGELFF. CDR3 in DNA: TGTGCCAGCAGGACAGATCATAACACCGGGGAGCTGTTTTTT.

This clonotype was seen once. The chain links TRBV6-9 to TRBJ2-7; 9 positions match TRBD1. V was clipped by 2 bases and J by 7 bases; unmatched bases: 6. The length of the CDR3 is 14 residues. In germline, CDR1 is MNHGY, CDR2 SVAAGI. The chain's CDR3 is CASSYRRDRVEQYF. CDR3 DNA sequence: TGTGCCAGCAGTTATCGCCGGGACAGGGTTGAGCAGTACTTC.

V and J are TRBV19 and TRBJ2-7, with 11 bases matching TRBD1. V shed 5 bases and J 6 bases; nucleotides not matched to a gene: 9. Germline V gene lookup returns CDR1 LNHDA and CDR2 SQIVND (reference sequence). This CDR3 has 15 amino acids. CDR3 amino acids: CASSLSGTGGPEQYF. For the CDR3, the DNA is TGTGCCAGTAGTCTCTCCGGGACAGGGGGTCCCGAGCAGTACTTC.

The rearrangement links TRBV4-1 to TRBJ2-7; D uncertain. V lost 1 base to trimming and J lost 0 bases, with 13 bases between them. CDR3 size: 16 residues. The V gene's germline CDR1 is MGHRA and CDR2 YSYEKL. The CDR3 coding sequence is TGCGCCAGCAGCCAAGGGTTGGCGAGGAGCTCCTACGAGCAGTACTTC. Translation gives CASSQGLARSSYEQYF.

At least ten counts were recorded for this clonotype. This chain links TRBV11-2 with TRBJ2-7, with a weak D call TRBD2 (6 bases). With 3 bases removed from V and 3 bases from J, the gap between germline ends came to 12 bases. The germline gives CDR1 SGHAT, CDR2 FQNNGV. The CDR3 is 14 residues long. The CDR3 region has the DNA TGTGCCAGCAGCTTTAGGGACTTAGGCTACGAGCAGTACTTC. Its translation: CASSFRDLGYEQYF.

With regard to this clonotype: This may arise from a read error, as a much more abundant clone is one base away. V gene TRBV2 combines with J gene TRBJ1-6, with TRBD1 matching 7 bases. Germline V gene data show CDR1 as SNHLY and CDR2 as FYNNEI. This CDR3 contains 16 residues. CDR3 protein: CVSSWTGGTNNSPLHF. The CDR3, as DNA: TGTGTCAGCAGTTGGACAGGTGGGACCAATAATTCACCCCTCCACTTT.

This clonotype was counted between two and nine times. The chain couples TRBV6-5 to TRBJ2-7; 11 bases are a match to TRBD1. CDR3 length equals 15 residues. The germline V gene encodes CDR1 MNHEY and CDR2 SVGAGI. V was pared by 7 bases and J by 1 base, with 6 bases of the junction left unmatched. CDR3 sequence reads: CASTSGTGGSYEQYF. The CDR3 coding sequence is TGTGCCAGCACTTCCGGGACAGGGGGATCCTACGAGCAGTACTTC.

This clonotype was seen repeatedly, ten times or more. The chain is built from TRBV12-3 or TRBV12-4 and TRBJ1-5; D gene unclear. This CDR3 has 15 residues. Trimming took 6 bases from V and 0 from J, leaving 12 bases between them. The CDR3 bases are TGTGCCAGCAGACCGGAGCAGTATAGCAATCAGCCCCAGCATTTT. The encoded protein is CASRPEQYSNQPQHF.

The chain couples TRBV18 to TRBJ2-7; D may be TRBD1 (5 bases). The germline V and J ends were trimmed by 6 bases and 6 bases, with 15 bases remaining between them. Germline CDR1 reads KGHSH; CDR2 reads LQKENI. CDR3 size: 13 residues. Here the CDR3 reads CASSPGLPGEQYF. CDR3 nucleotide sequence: TGTGCCAGCTCCCCAGGGTTGCCAGGCGAGCAGTACTTC.

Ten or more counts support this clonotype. In nucleotides, the CDR3 is TGTGCCAGCAGCTTACGGGAAACTGGGGAGCAGTACTTC. The encoded protein is CASSLRETGEQYF. V gene TRBV7-2 combines with J gene TRBJ2-7, with TRBD2 as a possible D gene (5 bases). The V and J ends lost 2 bases and 7 bases respectively, with 12 bases between them. This CDR3 region has 13 residues. Per the germline V gene, CDR1 is SGHTA and CDR2 is FQGNSA.

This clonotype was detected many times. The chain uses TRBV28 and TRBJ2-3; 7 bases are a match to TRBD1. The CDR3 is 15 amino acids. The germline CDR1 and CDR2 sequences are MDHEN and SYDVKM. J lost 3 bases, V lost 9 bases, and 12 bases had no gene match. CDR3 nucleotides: TGTGCCAGTACCTTTTGGGGACAGAAAACAGATACGCAGTATTTT. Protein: CASTFWGQKTDTQYF.